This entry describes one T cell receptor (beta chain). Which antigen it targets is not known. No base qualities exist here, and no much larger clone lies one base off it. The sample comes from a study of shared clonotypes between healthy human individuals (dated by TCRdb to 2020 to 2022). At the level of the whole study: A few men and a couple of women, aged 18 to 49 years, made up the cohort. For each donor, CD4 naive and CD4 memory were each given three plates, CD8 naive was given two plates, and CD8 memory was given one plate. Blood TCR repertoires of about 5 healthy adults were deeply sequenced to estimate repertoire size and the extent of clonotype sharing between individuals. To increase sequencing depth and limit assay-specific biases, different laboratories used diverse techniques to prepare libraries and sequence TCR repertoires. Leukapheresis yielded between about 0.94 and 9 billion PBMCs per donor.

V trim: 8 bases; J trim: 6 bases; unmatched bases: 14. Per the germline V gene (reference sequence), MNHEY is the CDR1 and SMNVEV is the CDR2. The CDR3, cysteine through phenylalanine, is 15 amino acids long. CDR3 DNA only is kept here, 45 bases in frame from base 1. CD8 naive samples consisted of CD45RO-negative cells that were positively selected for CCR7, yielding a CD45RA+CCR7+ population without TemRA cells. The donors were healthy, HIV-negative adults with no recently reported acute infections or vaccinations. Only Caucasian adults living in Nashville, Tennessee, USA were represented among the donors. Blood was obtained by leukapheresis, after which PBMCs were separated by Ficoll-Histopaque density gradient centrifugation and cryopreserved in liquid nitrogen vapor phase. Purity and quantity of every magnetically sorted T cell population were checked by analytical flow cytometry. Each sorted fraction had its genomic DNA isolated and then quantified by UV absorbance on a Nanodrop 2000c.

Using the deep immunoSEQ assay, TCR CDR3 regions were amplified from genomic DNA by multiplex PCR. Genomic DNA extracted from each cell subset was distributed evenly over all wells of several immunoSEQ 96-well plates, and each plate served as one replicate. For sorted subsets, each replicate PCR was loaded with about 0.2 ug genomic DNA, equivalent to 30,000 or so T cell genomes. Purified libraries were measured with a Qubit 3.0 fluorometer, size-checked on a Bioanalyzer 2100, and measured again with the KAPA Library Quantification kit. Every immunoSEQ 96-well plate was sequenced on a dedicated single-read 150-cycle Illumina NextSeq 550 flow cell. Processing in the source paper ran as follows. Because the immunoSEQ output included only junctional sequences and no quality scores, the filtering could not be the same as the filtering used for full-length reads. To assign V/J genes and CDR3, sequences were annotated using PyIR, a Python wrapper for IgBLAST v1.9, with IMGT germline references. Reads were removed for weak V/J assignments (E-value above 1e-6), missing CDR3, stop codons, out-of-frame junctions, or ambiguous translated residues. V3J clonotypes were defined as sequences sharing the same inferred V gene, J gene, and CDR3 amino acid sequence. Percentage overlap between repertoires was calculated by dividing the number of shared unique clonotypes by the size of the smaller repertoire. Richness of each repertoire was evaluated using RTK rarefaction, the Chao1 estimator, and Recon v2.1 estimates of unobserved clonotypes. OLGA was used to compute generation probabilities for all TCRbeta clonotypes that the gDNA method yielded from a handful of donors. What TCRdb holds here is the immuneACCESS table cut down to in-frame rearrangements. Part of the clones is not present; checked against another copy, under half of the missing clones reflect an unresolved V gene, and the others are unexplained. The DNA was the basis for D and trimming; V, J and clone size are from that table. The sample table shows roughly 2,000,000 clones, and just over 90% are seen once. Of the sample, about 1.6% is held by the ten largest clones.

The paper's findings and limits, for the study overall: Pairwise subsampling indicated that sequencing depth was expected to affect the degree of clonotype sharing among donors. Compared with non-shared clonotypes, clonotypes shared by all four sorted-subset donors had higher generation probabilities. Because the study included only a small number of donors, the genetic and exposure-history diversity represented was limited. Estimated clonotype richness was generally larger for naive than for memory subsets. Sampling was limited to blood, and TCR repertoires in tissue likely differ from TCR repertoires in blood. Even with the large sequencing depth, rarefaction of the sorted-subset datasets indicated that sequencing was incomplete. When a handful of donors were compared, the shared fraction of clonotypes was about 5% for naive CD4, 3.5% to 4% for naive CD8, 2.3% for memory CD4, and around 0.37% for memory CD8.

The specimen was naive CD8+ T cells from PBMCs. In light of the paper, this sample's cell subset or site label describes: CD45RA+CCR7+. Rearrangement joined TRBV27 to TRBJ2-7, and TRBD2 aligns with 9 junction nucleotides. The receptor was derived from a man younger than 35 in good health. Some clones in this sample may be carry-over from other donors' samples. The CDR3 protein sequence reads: CASGLLGGRDFEQYF. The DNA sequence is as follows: TGTGCCAGCGGCCTCCTTGGCGGGAGGGATTTCGAGCAGTACTTC.